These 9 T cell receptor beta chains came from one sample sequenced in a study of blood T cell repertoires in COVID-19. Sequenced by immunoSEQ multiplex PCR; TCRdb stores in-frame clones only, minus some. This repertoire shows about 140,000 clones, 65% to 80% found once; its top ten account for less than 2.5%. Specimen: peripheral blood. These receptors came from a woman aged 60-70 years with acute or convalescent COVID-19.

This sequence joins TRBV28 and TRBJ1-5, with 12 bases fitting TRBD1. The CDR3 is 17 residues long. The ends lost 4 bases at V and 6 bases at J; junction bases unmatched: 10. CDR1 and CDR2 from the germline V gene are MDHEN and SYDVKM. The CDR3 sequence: CASSSGTGGPGGQPQHF. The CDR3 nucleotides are TGTGCCAGCAGTTCAGGGACAGGGGGCCCCGGGGGTCAGCCCCAGCATTTT. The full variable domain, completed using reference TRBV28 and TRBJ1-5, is DVKVTQSSRYLVKRTGEKVFLECVQDMDHENMFWYRQDPGLGLRLIYFSYDVKMKEKGDIPEGYSVSREKKERFSLILESASTNQTSMYLCASSSGTGGPGGQPQHFGDGTRLSIL.

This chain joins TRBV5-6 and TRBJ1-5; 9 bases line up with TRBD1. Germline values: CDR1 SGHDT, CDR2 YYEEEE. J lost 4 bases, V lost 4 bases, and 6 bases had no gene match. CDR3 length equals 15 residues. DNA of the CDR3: TGTGCCAGCAGCGGGAAAGGACAGGGGAATCAGCCCCAGCATTTT. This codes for CASSGKGQGNQPQHF.

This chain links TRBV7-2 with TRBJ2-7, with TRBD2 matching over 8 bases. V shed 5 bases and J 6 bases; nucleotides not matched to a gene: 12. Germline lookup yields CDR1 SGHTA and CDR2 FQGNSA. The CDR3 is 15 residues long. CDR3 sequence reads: CASSTRQAGVGEQYF. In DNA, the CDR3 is TGTGCCAGCAGCACCCGGCAAGCGGGAGTCGGCGAGCAGTACTTC.

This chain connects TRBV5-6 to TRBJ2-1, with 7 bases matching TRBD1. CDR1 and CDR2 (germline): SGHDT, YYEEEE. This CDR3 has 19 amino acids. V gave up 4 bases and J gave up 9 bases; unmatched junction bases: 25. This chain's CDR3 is CASSHYGQARLHSMGEQFF. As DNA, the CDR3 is TGTGCCAGCAGCCACTACGGACAGGCCCGTCTCCATTCCATGGGTGAGCAGTTCTTC.

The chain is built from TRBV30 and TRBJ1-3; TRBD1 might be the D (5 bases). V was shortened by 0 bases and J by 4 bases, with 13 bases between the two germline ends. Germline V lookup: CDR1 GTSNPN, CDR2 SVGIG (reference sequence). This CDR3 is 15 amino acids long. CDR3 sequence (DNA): TGTGCCTGGAGTGTTCGACGCAGGGCGGGAAACACCATATATTTT. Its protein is CAWSVRRRAGNTIYF.

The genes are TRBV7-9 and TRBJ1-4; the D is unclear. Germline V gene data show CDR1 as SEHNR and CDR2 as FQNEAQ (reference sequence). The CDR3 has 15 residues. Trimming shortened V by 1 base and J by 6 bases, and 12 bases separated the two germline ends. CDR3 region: CASSLGGKAYEKLFF. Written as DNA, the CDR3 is TGTGCCAGCAGCTTAGGAGGAAAGGCCTATGAAAAACTGTTTTTT.

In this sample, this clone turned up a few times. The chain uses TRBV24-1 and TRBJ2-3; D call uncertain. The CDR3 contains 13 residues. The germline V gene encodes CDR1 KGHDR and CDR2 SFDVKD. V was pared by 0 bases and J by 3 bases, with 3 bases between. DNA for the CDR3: TGTGCCACCAGTGATTTGCGGACAGATACGCAGTATTTT. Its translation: CATSDLRTDTQYF.

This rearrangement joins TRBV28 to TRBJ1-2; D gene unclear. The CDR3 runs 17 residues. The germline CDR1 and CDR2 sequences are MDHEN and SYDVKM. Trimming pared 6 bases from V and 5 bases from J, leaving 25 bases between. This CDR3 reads CASSLLRGSPVLYGYTF. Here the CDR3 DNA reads TGTGCCAGCAGCCTACTGAGAGGGTCCCCGGTTCTTTATGGCTACACCTTC.

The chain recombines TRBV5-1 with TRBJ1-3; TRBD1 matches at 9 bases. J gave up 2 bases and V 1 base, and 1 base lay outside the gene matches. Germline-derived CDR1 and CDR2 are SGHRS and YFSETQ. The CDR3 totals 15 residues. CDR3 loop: CASSLRQGAGNTIYF. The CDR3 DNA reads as TGCGCCAGCAGCTTGAGACAGGGGGCTGGAAACACCATATATTTT.